This T cell receptor beta chain was captured by sequencing in a study of T cells after yellow fever vaccination. Study-wide context: Each low-cell-number fraction was prepared by means of SMART-Seq v4 Ultra Low Input.

Concerning this clonotype: Its antigen is undetermined.

Study conclusions and caveats: Peaking on day 5 versus 15, the secondary response was faster but weaker.

Each CDR3 protein gets one entry after TCRdb re-called the 5' RACE reads with MiXCR. This table holds a few hundred thousand distinct CDR3 sequences, roughly 4.3% found once. The CDR3 runs to 16 residues. Germline V lookup: CDR1 MNHEY, CDR2 SVGEGT. With 2 bases removed from V and 3 bases from J, the gap between germline ends came to 14 bases. The material sequenced was PBMCs, taken 5 days after the yellow fever booster vaccination. The J gene is TRBJ1-5, the V gene TRBV6-2 or TRBV6-3; no reliable D call. This receptor was obtained from a man in his late teens or twenties who received the YFV17D yellow fever vaccine. Here the CDR3 DNA reads TGTGCCAGCAGTTACGGCGAGGGAACCTTCAATCAGCCCCAGCATTTT. Encoded protein: CASSYGEGTFNQPQHF.